The clone carrying this T cell receptor beta chain has only a few counts. TCRdb reanalysed the RT-PCR reads using MiXCR and keeps one entry per CDR3 protein. In the table there are just under 550,000 distinct CDR3 sequences, around 21% of which are singletons. The CDR3 loop spans 16 amino acids. The germline V gene has CDR1 GTSNPN and CDR2 SVGIG (reference sequence). The V segment lost 0 bases and the J segment 2 bases; nucleotides outside the gene matches: 6. This sample was included in a study of response to subunit inactivated influenza vaccine. These data also formed part of another study, on T cells expressing NK-cell markers. That publication notes: Production of TCR beta cDNA relied on 5'RACE template switching with UMIs.

The sequence came from a man aged 50 to 59 who received an inactivated influenza vaccine. The material sequenced was CD4+ T cells sorted from PBMCs, taken 11 to 12 days after vaccination. The V gene is TRBV30, the J gene TRBJ1-4; 7 nucleotides agree with TRBD1. This CDR3 is CAWSVMGQRTNEKLFF. The CDR3 DNA reads as TGTGCCTGGAGTGTAATGGGACAGCGGACTAATGAAAAACTGTTTTTT.